This T cell receptor beta chain was identified in a study of blood T cell repertoires in COVID-19. Overall study: Samples representing acute and convalescent COVID-19 were sourced from the United States, Italy and Spain.

This clone was seen a handful of times. In the original workflow: Scientists estimated how many nucleated cells there were by amplifying reference gene primers. Sequenced by immunoSEQ multiplex PCR; TCRdb stores in-frame clones only, minus some. V and J calls and clone size are those listed in that table; D and trimming were worked out from the DNA. The top ten clones hold over 9.5% of a sample with about 330,000 clones, about nine tenths of them seen once. V lost 0 bases and J lost 7, with 10 bases in between. The CDR3 has 13 amino acids. Germline V gene sequence: CDR1 SGHTS, CDR2 YDEGEE. Recovery among Cohort 3 donors was established by two negative PCRs, clearance, or symptom resolution.

The TCR sequence derives from a woman under 30 who had recovered from COVID-19. Sequencing used PBMCs or T cells enriched from blood (not recorded which). This sequence joins TRBV5-8 and TRBJ1-2, with D uncertain. The CDR3 here is CASSLEQIFGYTF. CDR3 nucleotides: TGTGCCAGCAGCTTGGAACAGATTTTTGGCTACACCTTC.